This T cell receptor (beta chain) was found in a study of blood T cell repertoires in COVID-19. The CDR3 runs 13 residues. The V end was cut by 5 bases, the J end by 7 bases, with 9 bases between. In germline, CDR1 is MGHDK, CDR2 SYGVNS. Seattle's enrolled individuals joined amid active infection and were then monitored longitudinally. This clone was detected only a few times. Source study methods: Reference gene primer amplification yielded estimated nucleated cell counts. Generated by immunoSEQ multiplex PCR, the TCRdb table keeps only in-frame clones and is missing some. The V and J calls and clone size were taken over from that table, and D and trimming were inferred from the DNA. Of tens of thousands of clones listed, about three quarters are singletons.

The sequence came from a young man with COVID-19, enrolled during active disease. Sequenced sample: peripheral blood. The chain links TRBV25-1 to TRBJ1-6, with unresolved D. In DNA, the CDR3 is TGTGCCAGCAGTCCTGGCACAAATTCACCCCTCCACTTT. Amino acids: CASSPGTNSPLHF.